Shown below are 9 T cell receptor beta chains from a single sample sequenced in a study of blood T cell repertoires in COVID-19. Method: immunoSEQ multiplex PCR; TCRdb's copy keeps in-frame clones and lacks some. This sample has some 270,000 clones; around 83% occur once, and the top ten carry more than 1.5%. Material for sequencing was peripheral blood. These receptors were obtained from a middle-aged woman who had recovered from COVID-19.

V and J are TRBV5-8 and TRBJ1-2; D is uncertain. V was trimmed by 4 bases and J by 2 bases, leaving 15 bases between them. Germline V gene sequence: CDR1 SGHTS, CDR2 YDEGEE. CDR3 length: 15 amino acids. For the CDR3, the DNA is TGTGCCAGCAGCCAGGACCTCGGGGTAAACTATGGCTACACCTTC. This translates into CASSQDLGVNYGYTF. The variable domain in full, with the rest retrieved from reference TRBV5-8 and TRBJ1-2, is EAGVTQSPTHLIKTRGQQATLRCSPISGHTSVYWYQQALGLGLQFLLWYDEGEERNRGNFPPRFSGRQFPNYSSELNVNALELEDSALYLCASSQDLGVNYGYTFGSGTRLTVV.

This chain connects TRBV6-5 to TRBJ2-2, with TRBD2 as a possible D gene (6 bases). The germline V gene encodes CDR1 MNHEY and CDR2 SVGAGI. V shed 11 bases and J shed 0 bases, with 13 bases lying between them. CDR3 length: 14 residues. This CDR3 is CAAGPTANTGELFF. Here the CDR3 DNA reads TGTGCCGCGGGACCTACCGCGAACACCGGGGAGCTGTTTTTT.

V and J are TRBV28 and TRBJ2-7; a possible D gene is TRBD1 (5 bases). Per the germline V gene, CDR1 is MDHEN and CDR2 is SYDVKM. This CDR3 is built from 10 residues. Trimming shortened V by 8 bases and J by 9 bases, and 11 bases separated the two germline ends. CDR3 loop: CASGRGAQYF. The CDR3 DNA reads TGTGCCAGCGGAAGGGGCGCGCAGTACTTC.

This clone occurred once. CDR3 DNA: TGCGCCAGCAGCTTCCAAGGGACAGGGGACGAGCAGTTCTTC. Protein: CASSFQGTGDEQFF. The chain carries TRBV5-1 and TRBJ2-1; 10 bases align to TRBD1. This CDR3 is built from 14 residues. Trimming took 2 bases from V and 10 from J; bases not matched to a gene: 6. CDR1 and CDR2 (germline): SGHRS, YFSETQ.

This clone was recorded only once. This chain joins TRBV7-2 and TRBJ1-5; 8 bases map to TRBD1. CDR3 size: 13 residues. Unmatched junction bases numbered 5, after V lost 6 bases and J lost 7 bases. The V gene's germline CDR1 is SGHTA and CDR2 FQGNSA. CDR3 sequence: CASSLGQEQPQHF. In DNA, the CDR3 is TGTGCCAGCAGTCTGGGACAGGAGCAGCCCCAGCATTTT.

This sequence joins TRBV11-3 and TRBJ2-7; 9 nucleotides align to TRBD2. Trimming at V came to 4 bases and at J to 0 bases, leaving 7 bases not matched to a gene. The CDR3 spans 16 residues. Germline assignment: CDR1 SGHNT and CDR2 YENEEA. CDR3 residues: CASSSQRGVVSYEQYF. DNA of the CDR3: TGTGCCAGCAGCTCGCAGCGGGGGGTCGTCTCCTACGAGCAGTACTTC.

The CDR3 protein is CSVRQGTLPEQYF. CDR3 sequence (DNA): TGCAGCGTTCGACAGGGTACTTTACCCGAGCAGTACTTC. The rearrangement uses TRBV29-1 and TRBJ2-7, with 7 bases aligning to TRBD1. CDR3 length: 13 residues. The V gene end was trimmed by 5 bases and the J gene end by 6 bases; junction bases not matched to a gene: 10. Germline assignment: CDR1 SQVTM and CDR2 ANQGSEA.

The chain links TRBV6-5 to TRBJ2-3; D is perhaps TRBD2 (6 bases). V was trimmed by 6 bases and J by 6 bases, leaving 16 bases between them. CDR3 length: 14 residues. CDR1 is MNHEY and CDR2 is SVGAGI in the germline V gene. CDR3 sequence reads: CASRNGWGVDTQYF. Written as DNA, the CDR3 is TGTGCCAGCAGGAACGGATGGGGGGTCGATACGCAGTATTTT.

V is TRBV6-1 and J is TRBJ2-7; no definite D call. Germline lookup yields CDR1 MNHNS and CDR2 SASEGT. The CDR3 extends over 14 amino acids. Between the trimmed V and J ends, which lost 1 base and 2 bases, there was a span of 9 bases. The CDR3 nucleotides are TGTGCCAGCAGTGAAGGGTACAGACCCTACGAGCAGTACTTC. This codes for CASSEGYRPYEQYF.